The T cell receptor (beta chain) described here comes from a study of control samples from healthy donors and cancer patients. A few counts support this clone. Here immunoSEQ multiplex PCR was the method, and the copy in TCRdb shows in-frame clones only, minus some. The table has approximately 80,000 clones, roughly 88% seen once. This sequence was found in a woman in her fifties or sixties in good health. The sample taken for sequencing was blood.

Here the CDR3 reads CASSPFTGGGNEKLFF. The CDR3 nucleotides read TGCGCCAGCAGTCCTTTTACAGGGGGCGGTAATGAAAAACTGTTTTTT. The chain has TRBV5-1 and TRBJ1-4; TRBD1 aligns across 9 bases. The CDR3 contains 16 residues. CDR1 is SGHRS, CDR2 YFSETQ, per germline. J lost 4 bases, V lost 5 bases, and 9 bases had no gene match.